This entry features one T cell receptor beta chain sequence. This clonotype showed up many times. The antigen it recognizes is unknown. No clone much larger than this one lies a single base away; base qualities are absent. V is trimmed back by 4 bases and J by 6 bases, and the junction contains 8 bases that no gene match accounts for. The germline V gene specifies ENHRY as CDR1 and SYGVKD as CDR2. The CDR3, from cysteine to phenylalanine, totals 14 residues. Here the CDR3 DNA is all that survives: 42 bases in frame from base 1. Library generation was performed with PCR. The sequencer was an Illumina HiSeq 2500. Molecular barcoding was employed in the preparation of TCR libraries, with unique molecular identifiers being used to normalize TCRbeta repertoire quantification. Through fastp at Q25 and MiXCR, TCRdb rebuilt clones from the public reads, retaining in-frame beta chains. Each entry merges the rows of one CDR3 protein and shows their most common DNA and genes. For this sample there are tens of thousands of distinct CDR3 sequences; around 6.6% appear just once. The ten largest make up 27% of the sample.

Per the publication, the time point label means: day 60 (about 2 months) after transplantation. In light of the paper, this sample's treatment or condition label describes: allogeneic hematopoietic cell transplantation with graft depleted of TCRalphabeta T cells and CD19 B cells. TCRalphabeta/CD19-depleted allogeneic hematopoietic cell grafts were given to the transplant recipients, all of whom were children. This sample is drawn from a study of T-cell reconstitution after alpha-beta-depleted transplantation in children (dated by TCRdb to the mid-2010s). Regarding the research as a whole: The study quantitatively tracked T-cell immune reconstitution after TCRalphabeta/CD19-depleted allogeneic hematopoietic cell transplantation in children using TCR repertoire profiling.

What the study reported, not specific to this receptor: The frequencies of hyperexpanded clones fell over the following months, and after one year, T-cell counts and TCRbeta diversity were mostly attributed to newly produced T cells. In some patients, the high TCRbeta diversity seen at day 60 was put down to recipient T cells and intrathymic progenitors that had survived conditioning. The apparently early recovery of alphabetaT-cell counts about two months after transplant reportedly depended on only several hundred rapidly expanded clones that came from non-depleted graft cells.

Specimen: peripheral blood, collected 60 days after TCRalphabeta/CD19-depleted stem cell transplant. This clonotype was sampled from a child under two years old who had a stem cell transplant for acute myeloid leukemia, so the T cells may come from the graft donor. The chain was built from TRBV10-3 and TRBJ2-7, and 8 junctional nucleotides match TRBD2. The CDR3 here reads CAISAGLERFEQYF. The bases read TGTGCCATCAGTGCGGGACTAGAACGTTTCGAGCAGTACTTC.